A selection of T cell receptor beta chains follows, all from one sample in a study of CD8+ T cells in alopecia areata. Sequencing was performed with immunoSEQ multiplex PCR; in TCRdb, only in-frame clones are kept and a portion is missing. The data show 80,000 to 95,000 clones, roughly 40% seen once. The sample here was CD8+ T cells sorted from blood, taken at week 24, from a patient treated with tofacitinib. These receptor sequences come from a human donor with alopecia areata. Both conserved end residues are part of each CDR3.

TRBV11-2	14	TRBJ2-7	CASSLGRQVYEQYF
TRBV2	16	TRBJ2-1	CASSDSQGLIDNEQFF
TRBV7-9	12	TRBJ2-5	CASSGAQETQYF
TRBV7-9	17	TRBJ2-2	CASSYNMRTGVTGELFF
TRBV9	15	TRBJ2-1	CASSVVARPDNEQFF
TRBV4-3	19	TRBJ2-4	CASSQERVAGARGKNIQYF
TRBV7-9	12	TRBJ1-5	CASSLTGQPQHF
TRBV19	17	TRBJ2-1	CASSIPYSGRPSNEQFF
TRBV29-1	16	TRBJ2-2	CSVPDSSGSWTGELFF
TRBV29-1	13	TRBJ2-7	CSVLNGQTYEQYF
TRBV9	17	TRBJ2-5	CASSVGGAGPILETQYF
TRBV5-4	15	TRBJ1-1	CASRYFPDRATEAFF
TRBV15	12	TRBJ2-3	CATSREDLTQYF
TRBV27	14	TRBJ1-1	CASSLRGVNTEAFF
TRBV7-9	16	TRBJ2-7	CASSLVGTEFSYEQYF
TRBV29-1	16	TRBJ1-2	CSVEVHVKGGNYGYTF
TRBV20-1	11	TRBJ2-7	CSARDLYEQYF
TRBV2	15	TRBJ2-7	CASLRGGGNSYEQYF
TRBV7-2	13	TRBJ1-1	CASSLARGIEAFF
TRBV27	13	TRBJ2-1	CASSLAGLAKQFF
TRBV5-6	14	TRBJ2-7	CASSFQGANYEQYF
TRBV23-1	14	TRBJ1-2	CASSPHRPLVGYTF
TRBV7-9	13	TRBJ2-2	CASSSRNTGELFF
TRBV6-5	14	TRBJ2-2	CATSEDEDTGELFF
TRBV29-1	14	TRBJ2-2	CSVTGGENTGELFF
TRBV11-2	18	TRBJ2-1	CASSLGVRGLADYNEQFF
TRBV29-1	12	TRBJ1-1	CSVYPRGTEAFF
TRBV4-1	16	TRBJ2-1	CASSQGVTSGVNEQFF
TRBV6-1	15	TRBJ1-2	CASTPAPTANYGYTF
TRBV11-2	14	TRBJ2-5	CASSLVAGPETQYF
TRBV27	15	TRBJ1-4	CASGPSVGGSEKLFF
TRBV27	11	TRBJ2-3	CASSSGPPEYF
TRBV7-9	12	TRBJ2-4	CASSLSSLLPNF
TRBV6-5	13	TRBJ1-2	CASSYGQGGGYTF
TRBV30	12	TRBJ1-1	CAWSVWGGEAFF
TRBV4-1	15	TRBJ2-4	CASSQAPRGVDIQYF
TRBV30	17	TRBJ2-1	CAWATSGRLHLYNEQFF
TRBV27	17	TRBJ2-7	CASSEFGRRGPEYEQYF
TRBV30	14	TRBJ2-2	CAWNARTYTGELFF
TRBV2	11	TRBJ2-1	CASREVGEQFF
TRBV14	13	TRBJ2-7	CASRPDRAYEQYF
TRBV19	15	TRBJ1-2	CASRPNTEANYGYTF
TRBV4-2	16	TRBJ2-7	CASSPEPGTQSYEQYF
TRBV29-1	15	TRBJ1-2	CSVATGIRGYYGYTF
TRBV5-1	15	TRBJ2-3	CASSLEGALTDTQYF
TRBV7-8	13	TRBJ2-5	CASSLGGLVVQYF
TRBV29-1	16	TRBJ1-2	CSVERQGEKSGYGYTF
TRBV7-9	12	TRBJ2-3	CASSPAPDTQYF
TRBV29-1	13	TRBJ2-7	CSVEGGRPYEQYF
TRBV4-1	15	TRBJ2-5	CASSQDGGYQETQYF
TRBV29-1	14	TRBJ2-7	CSARLAGNSYEQYF
TRBV28	15	TRBJ2-2	CASIALAGVDGELFF
TRBV4-1	19	TRBJ2-5	CASSRIPGTSGSRGETQYF
TRBV18	13	TRBJ2-1	CASSPPIYNEQFF
TRBV7-9	15	TRBJ2-3	CASSSRDRVLDTQYF